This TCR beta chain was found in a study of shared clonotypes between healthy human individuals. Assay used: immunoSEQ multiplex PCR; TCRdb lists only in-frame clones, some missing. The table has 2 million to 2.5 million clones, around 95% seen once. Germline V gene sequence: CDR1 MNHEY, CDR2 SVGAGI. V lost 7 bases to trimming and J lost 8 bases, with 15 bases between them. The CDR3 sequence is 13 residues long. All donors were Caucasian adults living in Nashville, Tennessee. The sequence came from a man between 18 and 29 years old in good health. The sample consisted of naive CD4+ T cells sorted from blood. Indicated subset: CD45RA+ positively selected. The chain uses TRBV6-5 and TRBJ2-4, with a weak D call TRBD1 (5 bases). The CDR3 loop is CASTSAGLDIQYF. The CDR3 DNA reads TGTGCCAGCACGTCCGCAGGGTTAGACATTCAGTACTTC.